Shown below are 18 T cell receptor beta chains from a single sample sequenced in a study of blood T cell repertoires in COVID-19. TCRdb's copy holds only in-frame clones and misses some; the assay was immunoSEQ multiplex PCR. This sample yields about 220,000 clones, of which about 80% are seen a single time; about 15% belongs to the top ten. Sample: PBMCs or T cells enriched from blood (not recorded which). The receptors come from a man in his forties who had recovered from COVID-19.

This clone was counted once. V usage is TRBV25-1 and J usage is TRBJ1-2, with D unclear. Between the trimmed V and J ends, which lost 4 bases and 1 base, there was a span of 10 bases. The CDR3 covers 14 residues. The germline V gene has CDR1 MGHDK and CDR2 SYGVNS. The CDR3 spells CASSVAGINYGYTF. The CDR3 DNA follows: TGTGCCAGCAGTGTAGCCGGGATTAACTATGGCTACACCTTC.

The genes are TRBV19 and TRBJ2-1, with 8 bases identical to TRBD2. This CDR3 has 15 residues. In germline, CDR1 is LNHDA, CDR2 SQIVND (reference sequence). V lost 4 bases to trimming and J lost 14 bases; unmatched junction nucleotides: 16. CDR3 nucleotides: TGTGCCAGTAGTACGCAGACTAGCGAGGGTCATAGGAAGTTCTTC. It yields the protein CASSTQTSEGHRKFF.

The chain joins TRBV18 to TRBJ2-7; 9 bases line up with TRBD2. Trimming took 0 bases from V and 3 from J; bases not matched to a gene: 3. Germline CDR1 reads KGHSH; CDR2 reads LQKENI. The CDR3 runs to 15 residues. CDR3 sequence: CASSPPSTSGYEQYF. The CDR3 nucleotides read TGTGCCAGCTCACCACCTTCGACTAGCGGCTACGAGCAGTACTTC.

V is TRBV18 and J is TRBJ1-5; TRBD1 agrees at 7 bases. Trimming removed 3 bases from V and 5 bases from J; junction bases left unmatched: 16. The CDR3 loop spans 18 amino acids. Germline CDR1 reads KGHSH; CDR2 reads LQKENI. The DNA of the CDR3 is TGTGCCAGCTCACCCACTACCTTTTTTACAGGGGCGGATCAGCCCCAGCATTTT. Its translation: CASSPTTFFTGADQPQHF. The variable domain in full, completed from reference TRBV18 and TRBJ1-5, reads NAGVMQNPRHLVRRRGQEARLRCSPMKGHSHVYWYRQLPEEGLKFMVYLQKENIIDESGMPKERFSAEFPKEGPSILRIQQVVRGDSAAYFCASSPTTFFTGADQPQHFGDGTRLSIL.

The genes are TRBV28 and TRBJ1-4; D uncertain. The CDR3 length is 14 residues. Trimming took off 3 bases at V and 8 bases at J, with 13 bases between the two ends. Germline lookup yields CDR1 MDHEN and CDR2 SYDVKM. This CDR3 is CASSLTSAREKLFF. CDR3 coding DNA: TGTGCCAGCAGTTTGACCTCCGCTAGAGAAAAACTGTTTTTT.

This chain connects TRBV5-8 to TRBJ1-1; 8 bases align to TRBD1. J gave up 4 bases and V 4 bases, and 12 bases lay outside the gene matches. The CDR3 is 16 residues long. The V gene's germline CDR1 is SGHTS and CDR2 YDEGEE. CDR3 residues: CASSPTTGVRGTEAFF. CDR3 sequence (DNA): TGTGCCAGCAGCCCCACGACAGGGGTTCGGGGCACTGAAGCTTTCTTT.

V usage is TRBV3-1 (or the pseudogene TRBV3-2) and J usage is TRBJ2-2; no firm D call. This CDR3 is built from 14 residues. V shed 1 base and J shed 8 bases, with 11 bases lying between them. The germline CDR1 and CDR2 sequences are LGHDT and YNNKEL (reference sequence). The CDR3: CASSQGGSRGELFF. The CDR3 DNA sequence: TGTGCCAGCAGCCAAGGTGGTTCTAGGGGGGAGCTGTTTTTT.

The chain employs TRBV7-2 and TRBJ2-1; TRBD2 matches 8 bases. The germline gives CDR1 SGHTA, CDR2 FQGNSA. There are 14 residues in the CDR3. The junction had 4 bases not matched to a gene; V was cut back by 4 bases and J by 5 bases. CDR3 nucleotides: TGTGCCAGCAGCTCGGGACTAGGGGACAATGAGCAGTTCTTC. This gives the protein CASSSGLGDNEQFF.

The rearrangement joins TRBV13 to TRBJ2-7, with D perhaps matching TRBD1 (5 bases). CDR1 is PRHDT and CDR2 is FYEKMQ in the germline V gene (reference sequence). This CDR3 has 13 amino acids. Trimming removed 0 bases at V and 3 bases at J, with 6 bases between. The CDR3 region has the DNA TGTGCCAGCAGCTTAGGGACAGACTACGAGCAGTACTTC. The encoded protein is CASSLGTDYEQYF.

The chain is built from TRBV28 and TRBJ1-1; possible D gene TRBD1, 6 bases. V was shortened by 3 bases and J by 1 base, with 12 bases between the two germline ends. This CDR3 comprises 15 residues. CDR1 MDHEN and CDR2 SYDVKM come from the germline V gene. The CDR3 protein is CASSFPTGPNTEAFF. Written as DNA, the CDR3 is TGTGCCAGCAGTTTCCCGACAGGACCGAACACTGAAGCTTTCTTT.

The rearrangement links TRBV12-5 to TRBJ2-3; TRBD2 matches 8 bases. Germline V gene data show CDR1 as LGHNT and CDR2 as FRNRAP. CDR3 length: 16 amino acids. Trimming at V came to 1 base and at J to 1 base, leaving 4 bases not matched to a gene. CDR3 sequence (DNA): TGTGCTAGTGGTTTGGGGCTAGCGGGCGGCACAGATACGCAGTATTTT. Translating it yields CASGLGLAGGTDTQYF.

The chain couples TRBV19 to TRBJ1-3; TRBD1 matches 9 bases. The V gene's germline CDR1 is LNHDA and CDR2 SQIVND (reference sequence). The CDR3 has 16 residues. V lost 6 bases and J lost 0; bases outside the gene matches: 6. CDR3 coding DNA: TGTGCCAGTAGGGACAGGGGATCCTCCTCTGGAAACACCATATATTTT. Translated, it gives CASRDRGSSSGNTIYF.

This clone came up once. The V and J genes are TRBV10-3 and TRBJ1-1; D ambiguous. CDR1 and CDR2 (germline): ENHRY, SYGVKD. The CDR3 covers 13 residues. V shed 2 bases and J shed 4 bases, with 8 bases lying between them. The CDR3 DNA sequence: TGTGCCATCAGTGAGACTGTACCCACTGAAGCTTTCTTT. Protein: CAISETVPTEAFF.

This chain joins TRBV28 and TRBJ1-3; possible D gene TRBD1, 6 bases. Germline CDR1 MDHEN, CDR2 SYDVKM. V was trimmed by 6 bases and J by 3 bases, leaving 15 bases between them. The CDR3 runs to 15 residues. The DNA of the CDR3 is TGTGCCAGCAGCCCCGCGGGCAGGGGTGGAAACACCATATATTTT. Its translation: CASSPAGRGGNTIYF. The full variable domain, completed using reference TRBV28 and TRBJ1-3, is DVKVTQSSRYLVKRTGEKVFLECVQDMDHENMFWYRQDPGLGLRLIYFSYDVKMKEKGDIPEGYSVSREKKERFSLILESASTNQTSMYLCASSPAGRGGNTIYFGEGSWLTVV.

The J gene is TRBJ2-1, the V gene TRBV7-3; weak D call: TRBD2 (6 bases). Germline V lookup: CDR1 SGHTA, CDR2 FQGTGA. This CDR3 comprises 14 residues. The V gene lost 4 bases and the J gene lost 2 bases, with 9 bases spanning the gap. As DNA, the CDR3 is TGTGCCAGCAGCTCGGGACTGGCCTACAATGAGCAGTTCTTC. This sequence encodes CASSSGLAYNEQFF. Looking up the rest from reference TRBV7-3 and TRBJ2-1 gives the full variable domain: GAGVSQTPSNKVTEKGKYVELRCDPISGHTALYWYRQSLGQGPEFLIYFQGTGAADDSGLPNDRFFAVRPEGSVSTLKIQRTERGDSAVYLCASSSGLAYNEQFFGPGTRLTVL.

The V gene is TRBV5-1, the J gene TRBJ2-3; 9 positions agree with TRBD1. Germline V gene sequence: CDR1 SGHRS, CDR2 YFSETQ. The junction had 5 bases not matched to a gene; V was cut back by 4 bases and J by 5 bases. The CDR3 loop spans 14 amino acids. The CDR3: CASSTPTGGDTQYF. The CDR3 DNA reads TGCGCCAGCAGCACCCCGACAGGGGGAGATACGCAGTATTTT.

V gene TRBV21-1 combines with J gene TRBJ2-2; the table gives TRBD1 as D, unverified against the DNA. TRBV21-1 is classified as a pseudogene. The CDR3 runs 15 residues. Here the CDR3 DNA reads TGTGCCAGCAGCAGAAGGGACAGGGAGACCGGGGAGCTGTTTTTT. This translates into CASSRRDRETGELFF.

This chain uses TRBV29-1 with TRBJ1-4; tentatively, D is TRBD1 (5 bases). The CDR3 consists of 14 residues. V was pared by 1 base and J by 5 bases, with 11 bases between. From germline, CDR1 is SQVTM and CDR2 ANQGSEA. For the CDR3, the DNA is TGCAGCGTTGAAGTTGGGGCCGAGAATGAAAAACTGTTTTTT. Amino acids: CSVEVGAENEKLFF.